This TCR beta chain was documented in a study of molecular identifiers for immune sequencing clone quantification. Each CDR3 protein is one row after TCRdb ran MiXCR on the PCR reads. The data contain about 630,000 distinct CDR3 sequences, around 25% of them singletons. The CDR3 length is 15 residues. Trimming removed 6 bases from V and 7 bases from J, with 18 bases in between. What was sequenced was naive CD8+ T cells from blood, with Jurkat cell RNA spiked in. Subset of the sample: FACS-sorted CD8+CD4-CCR7+CD45RA+ naive T cells. The receptor was isolated from a human donor in good health. Some libraries in this study had Jurkat cell RNA spiked in. This rearrangement joins TRBV12-3 or TRBV12-4 to TRBJ1-4; tentative D call: TRBD1 (5 bases). The chain's CDR3 is CASRSRAQGSEKLFF. The CDR3 nucleotides are TGTGCCAGCAGAAGTCGGGCGCAGGGATCTGAAAAACTGTTTTTT.